What follows describes a single TCR beta chain. Antigen unknown. This sample was included in a study of cytomegalovirus exposure and HLA in healthy donors. Looking at the study overall: Within an early data release were roughly 83 million unique TCRs drawn from HLA-typed donors. Study-level findings and limits: Later genetic work tied a missense DCLRE1C variant to beta-chain V and J trimming.

With 60 Vbeta and 13 Jbeta primers, the PCR was carried out. TCRdb keeps only in-frame clones here, not all; method: immunoSEQ multiplex PCR. The sample includes 110,000 to 150,000 clones, about 80% seen only once; the top ten take around 4.4%. In germline, CDR1 is LNHNV, CDR2 YYDKDF (reference sequence). The CDR3 is made up of 13 amino acids. Trimming stripped 3 bases from V and 2 bases from J, with 7 bases between. The sample was PBMCs. The chain joins TRBV15 to TRBJ1-1; D not resolved. The source is a man in his forties in good health and CMV-seronegative. The CDR3 region has the DNA TGTGCCACCAGCAGGCGACTAAACACTGAAGCTTTCTTT. Translation: CATSRRLNTEAFF.